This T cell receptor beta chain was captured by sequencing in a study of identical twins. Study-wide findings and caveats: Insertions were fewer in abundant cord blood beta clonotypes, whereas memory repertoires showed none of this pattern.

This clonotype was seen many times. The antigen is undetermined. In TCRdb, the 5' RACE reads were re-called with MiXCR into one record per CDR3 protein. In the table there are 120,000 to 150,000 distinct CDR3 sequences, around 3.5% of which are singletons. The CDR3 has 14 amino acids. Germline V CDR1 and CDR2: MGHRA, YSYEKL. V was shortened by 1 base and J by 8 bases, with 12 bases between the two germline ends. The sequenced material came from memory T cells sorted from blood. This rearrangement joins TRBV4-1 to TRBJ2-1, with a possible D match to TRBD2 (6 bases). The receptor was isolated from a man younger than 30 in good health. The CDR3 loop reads CASSQGPGGDEQFF. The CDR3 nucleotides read TGCGCCAGCAGCCAAGGGCCAGGAGGGGATGAGCAGTTCTTC.